The 10 T cell receptor beta chains listed next were all sequenced from one sample in a study of cytomegalovirus exposure and HLA in healthy donors. TCRdb keeps only in-frame clones here, not all; method: immunoSEQ multiplex PCR. The table lists approximately 90,000 clones, 93% of them singletons. The sequenced material came from PBMCs. The receptors come from a woman in her thirties in good health and CMV-seropositive.

The V and J genes are TRBV19 and TRBJ2-4; D perhaps matches TRBD1 (7 bases). Trimming removed 3 bases at V and 6 bases at J, with 9 bases between. The CDR3 runs 13 residues. CDR1 is LNHDA, CDR2 SQIVND, per germline (reference sequence). The CDR3 is CASSIQGGNIQYF. The CDR3 DNA reads TGTGCCAGTAGTATCCAGGGGGGAAACATTCAGTACTTC.

The chain employs TRBV11-2 and TRBJ2-2, with D possibly TRBD1 on 6 matching bases. In germline, CDR1 is SGHAT, CDR2 FQNNGV. Trimming stripped 5 bases from V and 0 bases from J, with 10 bases between. The CDR3 totals 15 residues. In DNA, the CDR3 is TGTGCCAGCAGCCCAGGGGCTTCGAACACCGGGGAGCTGTTTTTT. Its protein product is CASSPGASNTGELFF.

The genes are TRBV4-1 and TRBJ2-7; D may be TRBD1 (6 bases). V was cut by 0 bases and J by 4 bases, with 16 bases left in between. The CDR3 totals 16 residues. The germline V gene encodes CDR1 MGHRA and CDR2 YSYEKL. The CDR3: CASSQDLSGGLYEQYF. The CDR3 nucleotides are TGCGCCAGCAGCCAAGATCTCTCTGGGGGCTTATACGAGCAGTACTTC.

This chain uses TRBV6-4 with TRBJ2-3, with a possible D match to TRBD2 (7 bases). This CDR3 has 15 residues. CDR1 is MRHNA, CDR2 SNTAGT, per germline. V lost 2 bases and J lost 4, with 13 bases in between. The CDR3 coding sequence is TGTGCCAGCAGTGACAGGGGGGGGTCCGCAGATACGCAGTATTTT. Its translation: CASSDRGGSADTQYF.

The genes are TRBV18 and TRBJ2-3; 8 nucleotides line up with TRBD1. Germline V CDR1 and CDR2: KGHSH, LQKENI. Trimming cost V 4 bases and J 4 bases; bases outside gene matches: 13. This CDR3 spans 17 amino acids. The CDR3 loop reads CASSLSPTGVVSDTQYF. DNA of the CDR3: TGTGCCAGCTCACTATCCCCGACAGGGGTTGTATCAGATACGCAGTATTTT.

The V and J genes are TRBV7-2 and TRBJ2-7; TRBD1 aligns across 8 bases. With 5 bases clipped from V and 2 bases from J, the junction kept 8 bases outside the gene matches. Per the germline V gene, CDR1 is SGHTA and CDR2 is FQGNSA. This CDR3 contains 15 residues. The CDR3, as DNA: TGTGCCAGCAGCGCCCGACAGGGGACCACCTACGAGCAGTACTTC. Translation gives CASSARQGTTYEQYF.

The chain has TRBV5-6 and TRBJ1-1, with D hard to call. The V gene lost 0 bases and the J gene lost 1 base, with 10 bases spanning the gap. Germline V gene data show CDR1 as SGHDT and CDR2 as YYEEEE. The CDR3 has 15 residues. The CDR3 DNA is TGTGCCAGCAGCTTGGCCTGGCGGCAGAACACTGAAGCTTTCTTT. Translation gives CASSLAWRQNTEAFF.

The chain combines TRBV6-6 with TRBJ2-3; no firm D call. This CDR3 spans 14 amino acids. V lost 5 bases and J lost 2, with 11 bases in between. Germline values: CDR1 MNHNY, CDR2 SVGAGI (reference sequence). The CDR3 bases are TGTGCCAGCAGTCCGGCGGCCGCCACAGATACGCAGTATTTT. This gives the protein CASSPAAATDTQYF.

This clone appeared a single time. The J gene is TRBJ2-1, the V gene TRBV9, with 7 bases fitting TRBD1. Germline V gives CDR1 SGDLS, CDR2 YYNGEE. The CDR3 has 15 residues. V was pared by 0 bases and J by 5 bases, with 5 bases of the junction left unmatched. CDR3 coding DNA: TGTGCCAGCAGCGTAGCTGGGGGACAGCACAATGAGCAGTTCTTC. Protein sequence: CASSVAGGQHNEQFF.

This clone is a singleton in its sample. This rearrangement joins TRBV30 to TRBJ2-7; TRBD1 might be the D (6 bases). V was pared by 1 base and J by 5 bases, with 12 bases between. This CDR3 contains 13 residues. Germline values: CDR1 GTSNPN, CDR2 SVGIG (reference sequence). CDR3 amino acids: CAWSGTGFNEQYF. The CDR3 region has the DNA TGTGCCTGGAGTGGAACAGGGTTTAACGAGCAGTACTTC. The variable domain in full, with the rest retrieved from reference TRBV30 and TRBJ2-7, is SQTIHQWPATLVQPVGSPLSLECTVEGTSNPNLYWYRQAAGRGLQLLFYSVGIGQISSEVPQNLSASRPQDRQFILSSKKLLLSDSGFYLCAWSGTGFNEQYFGPGTRLTVT.